This T cell receptor (beta chain) was observed in a study of blood T cells in healthy people across ages. Findings and limits, study-wide: Older age coincided with a roughly linear decline in TCR beta diversity per million T cells.

Through a sample-barcoded 5' primer and a J-beta primer mix, a second PCR was run for about 6 to 11 cycles. TCRdb analysed the 5' RACE reads with MiXCR anew, one entry per CDR3 protein. The data contain hundreds of thousands of distinct CDR3 sequences, 25% to 30% of them seen just once; the ten biggest clones take up roughly 30%. PBMCs were isolated at a quantity of at least 7 million per sample. This CDR3 has 18 amino acids. The junction had 19 bases not matched to a gene; V was cut back by 6 bases and J by 1 base. Germline values: CDR1 DFQATT, CDR2 SNEGSKA (reference sequence). This clonotype was seen a handful of times. Its antigen is not known.

Sequenced sample: blood. This chain links TRBV20-1 with TRBJ2-7; 9 bases are shared with TRBD2. This clonotype was sampled from a woman in her 70s in good health. The CDR3 sequence: CSAKRVAGAHSQSYEQYF. CDR3 bases: TGCAGTGCCAAGAGGGTAGCGGGAGCCCACAGCCAATCCTACGAGCAGTACTTC.